Listed below are T cell receptor beta chains from one sample, sequenced in a study of sequential checkpoint blockade in melanoma. The assay was immunoSEQ multiplex PCR, and TCRdb's table has in-frame clones only and misses some. The table records 4,500 or so clones, 50% to 65% of them present only once. The sample in question was CD8+ T cells sorted from blood (inferred from file names), obtained from a patient given nivolumab and ipilimumab in sequence. Receptors were obtained from a human donor with melanoma. Both conserved end residues are part of each CDR3. Fields, in order: J gene, D gene, V gene, clone size, CDR3 DNA, CDR3 protein. The D gene is left open where the match is weak. The size field is filled for only some rows; it gives once, few, many or a size class.

j_gene: TRBJ2-3; d_gene: .; v_gene: TRBV19; abundance: .; CDR3nt: TGTGCCAGTAGTGACAATGGGCCCCGGAATACGCAGTATTTT; CDR3aa: CASSDNGPRNTQYF
j_gene: TRBJ1-5; d_gene: .; v_gene: TRBV9; abundance: .; CDR3nt: TGTGCCAGCAGCGTAGGTGCGGGTCAGCCCCAGCATTTT; CDR3aa: CASSVGAGQPQHF
j_gene: TRBJ2-7; d_gene: .; v_gene: TRBV6-5; abundance: .; CDR3nt: TGTGCCAGCAGTTTAGGGAGTGCCCCCAGGGAGCAGTACTTC; CDR3aa: CASSLGSAPREQYF
j_gene: TRBJ1-5; d_gene: .; v_gene: TRBV7-8; abundance: .; CDR3nt: TGTGCCAGCAGCTCAAGCCCGGGATATAGCAATCAGCCCCAGCATTTT; CDR3aa: CASSSSPGYSNQPQHF
j_gene: TRBJ2-1; d_gene: TRBD2; v_gene: TRBV19; abundance: .; CDR3nt: TGTGCCAGTAGTTCGCGGACTAGCGTAGATTACAATGAGCAGTTCTTC; CDR3aa: CASSSRTSVDYNEQFF
j_gene: TRBJ2-7; d_gene: TRBD1; v_gene: TRBV7-8; abundance: .; CDR3nt: TGTGCCAGCAGCCAGGGGGCGGGTTCCTCCTACGAGCAGTACTTC; CDR3aa: CASSQGAGSSYEQYF
j_gene: TRBJ2-1; d_gene: TRBD1; v_gene: TRBV27; abundance: few; CDR3nt: TGTGCCAGCAGTTTAGGGACAGCCTCCTACAATGAGCAGTTCTTC; CDR3aa: CASSLGTASYNEQFF
j_gene: TRBJ1-1; d_gene: .; v_gene: TRBV28; abundance: .; CDR3nt: TGTGCCAGCAGTTTGACCCAGCGAAACACTGAAGCTTTCTTT; CDR3aa: CASSLTQRNTEAFF
j_gene: TRBJ2-7; d_gene: .; v_gene: TRBV25-1; abundance: .; CDR3nt: TGTGCCAGCAGTGCTACGACTTCTCTGACCGAGCAGTACTTC; CDR3aa: CASSATTSLTEQYF
j_gene: TRBJ2-7; d_gene: TRBD2; v_gene: TRBV7-2; abundance: .; CDR3nt: TGTGCCAGCCGGGGCCTCGAGCGGGAGACCTACGAGCAGTACTTC; CDR3aa: CASRGLERETYEQYF
j_gene: TRBJ1-1; d_gene: .; v_gene: TRBV5-1; abundance: .; CDR3nt: TGCGCCAGCAGCTCCGGATTACAGGTGGAAGCTTTCTTT; CDR3aa: CASSSGLQVEAFF
j_gene: TRBJ2-1; d_gene: TRBD2; v_gene: TRBV7-9; abundance: .; CDR3nt: TGTGCCAGCAGCTTAGGCTGGGCTAGCGGGCACCGTGTAGGTGATGAGCAGTTCTTC; CDR3aa: CASSLGWASGHRVGDEQFF
j_gene: TRBJ2-7; d_gene: TRBD1; v_gene: TRBV6-5; abundance: .; CDR3nt: TGTGCCAGCAGGGGACAGGGAGTGGTCTCCTACGAGCAGTACTTC; CDR3aa: CASRGQGVVSYEQYF
j_gene: TRBJ2-7; d_gene: .; v_gene: TRBV6-6; abundance: .; CDR3nt: TGTGCCAGCAGCTCCAGTACCTACGAGCAGTACTTC; CDR3aa: CASSSSTYEQYF
j_gene: TRBJ2-1; d_gene: TRBD2; v_gene: TRBV11-2; abundance: .; CDR3nt: TGTGCCAGCAGCTTACTTCGGCGGGAGGTAAACAATGAGCAGTTCTTC; CDR3aa: CASSLLRREVNNEQFF
j_gene: TRBJ2-1; d_gene: TRBD2; v_gene: TRBV11-3; abundance: .; CDR3nt: TGTGCCAGCAGCCGACTAGCGGGAGGCTACAATGAGCAGTTCTTC; CDR3aa: CASSRLAGGYNEQFF
j_gene: TRBJ2-2; d_gene: TRBD2; v_gene: TRBV7-6; abundance: .; CDR3nt: TGTGCCAGCAGCCCCTTTAGCGGGAGAACCACCGGGGAGCTGTTTTTT; CDR3aa: CASSPFSGRTTGELFF
j_gene: TRBJ2-7; d_gene: .; v_gene: TRBV5-6; abundance: .; CDR3nt: TGTGCCAGCAGCTTGAGGGGGTGGGGCTACGAGCAGTACTTC; CDR3aa: CASSLRGWGYEQYF
j_gene: TRBJ2-3; d_gene: .; v_gene: TRBV6-1; abundance: once; CDR3nt: TGTGCCAGCAGTGGGACTATCACAGATACGCAGTATTTT; CDR3aa: CASSGTITDTQYF
j_gene: TRBJ1-2; d_gene: .; v_gene: TRBV28; abundance: .; CDR3nt: TGTGCCAGCACAGGGAAATGGGCTAGTGGCTACACCTTC; CDR3aa: CASTGKWASGYTF
j_gene: TRBJ1-6; d_gene: .; v_gene: TRBV4-3; abundance: .; CDR3nt: TGCGCCAGCAGCCAAGACAGGGTAAATAATTCACCCCTCCACTTT; CDR3aa: CASSQDRVNNSPLHF
j_gene: TRBJ2-1; d_gene: .; v_gene: TRBV7-2; abundance: .; CDR3nt: TGTGCCAGCGGACTCCCGGCGAGTGAGCAGTTCTTC; CDR3aa: CASGLPASEQFF
j_gene: TRBJ1-6; d_gene: .; v_gene: TRBV28; abundance: few; CDR3nt: TGTGCCAGCAGTTTGGACAGTGAACGTTCACCCCTCCACTTT; CDR3aa: CASSLDSERSPLHF